This TCR beta chain was recorded in a study of blood T cells in healthy people across ages. This CDR3 comprises 20 residues. Looked up from germline, CDR1 is LGHNA and CDR2 is YNFKEQ. Through a sample-barcoded 5' primer and a J-beta primer mix, a second PCR was run for 7 to 11 cycles. TCRdb re-derived calls from the 5' RACE reads in MiXCR, one entry per CDR3 protein. The top ten hold 35% to 40% of the sample, which has hundreds of thousands of distinct CDR3 sequences, 45% to 65% seen once. As concerns this clonotype: At one boundary the junction diverges from the germline segment, which might be a read error.

The sequence was collected from a man in his 60s in good health. The chain has TRBV4-2 and TRBJ2-7, with 11 bases fitting TRBD2. The sample taken for sequencing was blood. CDR3 coding DNA: TGTGCCGGCAGCCCGACCTACGGGGCTAGCGGGGGGACTAGCTCCTACGAGCAGTACTTC. Translation: CAGSPTYGASGGTSSYEQYF.